This entry features one T cell receptor beta chain sequence. Its specificity is not known. These data come from a study of T cell responses to AZD1222 COVID-19 vaccine. Whole-study findings and limits: Spike was spanned by vaccine-associated CD4 TCRs, which were dominant at 160-218 and 743-854. Clonal diversity may have been underestimated, and the donors were mostly white British, with more females than males. The breadth and depth of Spike-specific TCRs increased once two AZD1222 doses had been given.

The CDR3 loop spans 15 amino acids. After removal of 0 bases from V and 5 bases from J, the junction contained 5 bases not matched to a gene. The germline CDR1 and CDR2 sequences are SGHRS and YFSETQ. Sequencing used immunoSEQ multiplex PCR; TCRdb keeps in-frame clones, though not all of them. The sample yields about 150,000 clones, under 95% seen once. The V and J genes are TRBV5-1 and TRBJ2-7, with TRBD1 matching 10 bases. The source was peripheral blood, collected on day 0 of AZD1222 vaccination. The TCR originated in an adult in good health. CDR3 sequence: CASSLVGTGAHEQYF. The CDR3 region has the DNA TGCGCCAGCAGCTTGGTTGGGACAGGGGCGCACGAGCAGTACTTC.